Listed below are T cell receptor beta chains from one sample, sequenced in a study of blood T cell repertoires in COVID-19. Using immunoSEQ multiplex PCR, the repertoire was profiled, and TCRdb retains in-frame clones only, with some absent. The sample shows 200,000 to 300,000 clones, 88% of them seen only once. Sequencing was performed on PBMCs or T cells enriched from blood (not recorded which). The source is a woman in her thirties or forties with acute COVID-19. The CDR3 runs from the conserved cysteine through the conserved F or W. D genes are given only for firm matches. The size of a clone is reported for some rows only, either as once, few or many, or as a class for expanded clones.

V gene	clone size	J gene	D gene	CDR3 length	CDR3 protein	CDR3 DNA
TRBV2	-	TRBJ2-1	TRBD2	18	CASSGTGLTSGRYNEQFF	TGTGCCAGCAGTGGGACGGGTTTGACTAGCGGCCGGTACAATGAGCAGTTCTTC
TRBV7-9	-	TRBJ2-1	TRBD2	15	CASSLQLAGNNEQFF	TGTGCCAGCAGCTTGCAGCTAGCGGGGAACAATGAGCAGTTCTTC
TRBV18	-	TRBJ2-2	-	17	CASSPTGQHANTGELFF	TGTGCCAGCTCACCCACAGGACAGCACGCGAACACCGGGGAGCTGTTTTTT
TRBV5-1	-	TRBJ2-5	-	13	CASSLAGKETQYF	TGCGCCAGCAGCTTGGCCGGGAAAGAGACCCAGTACTTC
TRBV2	few	TRBJ2-3	TRBD2	19	CASSERGSGTSGSGNTQYF	TGTGCCAGCAGTGAGAGGGGCTCGGGAACTAGCGGGAGTGGAAATACGCAGTATTTT
TRBV5-5	-	TRBJ2-1	-	14	CASSLVGLNNEQFF	TGTGCCAGCAGCCTGGTGGGACTGAACAATGAGCAGTTCTTC
TRBV9	-	TRBJ1-4	-	10	CASGGEKLFF	TGTGCCTCGGGGGGCGAAAAACTGTTTTTT
TRBV3-1/TRBV3-2	-	TRBJ1-2	-	12	CASNSGVGGYTF	TGTGCCAGCAACTCAGGGGTGGGTGGCTACACCTTC
TRBV5-1	many	TRBJ1-2	-	14	CASSPDRVNYGYTF	TGCGCCAGCAGCCCGGACAGAGTTAACTATGGCTACACCTTC
TRBV5-6	-	TRBJ2-7	TRBD1	15	CASSLTGQGGHEQYF	TGTGCCAGCAGCTTGACGGGACAGGGGGGCCACGAGCAGTACTTC
TRBV12-5	-	TRBJ1-1	-	12	CASGWAPAEAFF	TGTGCTAGTGGTTGGGCCCCCGCTGAAGCTTTCTTT
TRBV19	-	TRBJ2-7	TRBD1	15	CASSLGQDRSYEQYF	TGTGCCAGTAGTCTTGGGCAGGACAGGTCCTACGAGCAGTACTTC
TRBV6-2/TRBV6-3	-	TRBJ2-4	TRBD2	18	CASSYGLAGDSAKNIQYF	TGTGCCAGCAGTTACGGGCTAGCGGGAGATTCGGCCAAAAACATTCAGTACTTC
TRBV24-1	-	TRBJ2-4	-	12	CATSDPGQLQYF	TGTGCCACCAGTGATCCCGGACAGCTACAGTACTTC
TRBV7-8	few	TRBJ1-1	-	13	CASSLGSGREAFF	TGTGCCAGCAGCTTAGGGTCAGGAAGAGAAGCTTTCTTT